These T cell receptor beta chains were read from a single sample in a study of vaccination and CD4 T cells after COVID-19. These receptors have no known antigen. MiXCR, run by TCRdb on the PCR reads, gives a single entry per CDR3 protein. The sample shows approximately 17,000 distinct CDR3 sequences, roughly 29% of them seen only once. Specimen: cultured CD4+ T cells from blood. The receptors come from a human donor with COVID-19. Each CDR3 is given with its conserved first and last residue. The order of the fields is CDR3 protein, J gene, V gene.

cdr3_aa: CASSQDFGQYNEQFF; j_call: TRBJ2-1; v_call: TRBV4-3
cdr3_aa: CASSGRGRNTEAFF; j_call: TRBJ1-1; v_call: TRBV6-2/TRBV6-3
cdr3_aa: CASRRDGTRRSNQPQHF; j_call: TRBJ1-5; v_call: TRBV6-1
cdr3_aa: CASRLSTDTQYF; j_call: TRBJ2-3; v_call: TRBV6-1
cdr3_aa: CASSLEQGARQPQHF; j_call: TRBJ1-5; v_call: TRBV7-6
cdr3_aa: CASSKINRGDYGYTF; j_call: TRBJ1-2; v_call: TRBV6-1
cdr3_aa: CAWSIGLADQETQYF; j_call: TRBJ2-5; v_call: TRBV30
cdr3_aa: CASSGVRGQNQPQHF; j_call: TRBJ1-5; v_call: TRBV2
cdr3_aa: CASSGASGGIGEQYF; j_call: TRBJ2-7; v_call: TRBV2
cdr3_aa: CASSYGQNQETQYF; j_call: TRBJ2-5; v_call: TRBV6-5
cdr3_aa: CSAPLRDRVAGELFF; j_call: TRBJ2-2; v_call: TRBV20-1
cdr3_aa: CASSQDSFLRLATDTQYF; j_call: TRBJ2-3; v_call: TRBV4-1
cdr3_aa: CSASASGGGETQYF; j_call: TRBJ2-5; v_call: TRBV20-1
cdr3_aa: CASSLHYSNQPQHF; j_call: TRBJ1-5; v_call: TRBV7-2
cdr3_aa: CASSDSGRAGAFF; j_call: TRBJ1-1; v_call: TRBV6-4
cdr3_aa: CASSRGGTGGIIGSPLHF; j_call: TRBJ1-6; v_call: TRBV6-1
cdr3_aa: CAWTLTKSGNTIYF; j_call: TRBJ1-3; v_call: TRBV30
cdr3_aa: CASTSSNSNQPQHF; j_call: TRBJ1-5; v_call: TRBV2
cdr3_aa: CASSLAGMGYNEQFF; j_call: TRBJ2-1; v_call: TRBV4-2
cdr3_aa: CASSLTQGHTEAFF; j_call: TRBJ1-1; v_call: TRBV7-3
cdr3_aa: CASNRGTNTGELFF; j_call: TRBJ2-2; v_call: TRBV15
cdr3_aa: CASRTVDNSPLHF; j_call: TRBJ1-6; v_call: TRBV27